These 23 T cell receptor beta chains were all obtained from the same sample, sequenced in a study of T cell responses to AZD1222 COVID-19 vaccine. Using immunoSEQ multiplex PCR, the repertoire was profiled, and TCRdb retains in-frame clones only, with some absent. The data show about 110,000 clones, 75% to 90% seen once. The starting material was peripheral blood, obtained on day 0 of AZD1222 vaccination. The receptors shown here come from an adult in good health.

The chain couples TRBV11-2 to TRBJ2-1; D gene unclear. The length of the CDR3 is 14 residues. V was shortened by 1 base and J by 8 bases, with 12 bases between the two germline ends. In germline, CDR1 is SGHAT, CDR2 FQNNGV. The CDR3 coding sequence is TGTGCCAGCAGCTTAGCGCTCCCCCAGGATGAGCAGTTCTTC. Translation gives CASSLALPQDEQFF.

V usage is TRBV4-3 and J usage is TRBJ2-2; TRBD2 aligns across 11 bases. CDR3 length equals 16 residues. V trimming: 4 bases; J trimming: 5 bases; junction bases outside the gene matches: 6. CDR1 is LGHNA and CDR2 is YSLEER in the germline V gene. In DNA form, the CDR3 reads TGCGCCAGCAGCCTACAACTAGCGGGAGTTACCGGGGAGCTGTTTTTT. Its translation is CASSLQLAGVTGELFF.

V and J are TRBV4-1 and TRBJ2-1; the D gene is possibly TRBD2 (6 bases). This CDR3 contains 17 residues. Germline V lookup: CDR1 MGHRA, CDR2 YSYEKL. V dropped 1 base and J dropped 0 bases, with 13 bases sitting between them. CDR3 coding DNA: TGCGCCAGCAGCCAAGTCGATTTGGGACTCTCCTACAATGAGCAGTTCTTC. It translates to CASSQVDLGLSYNEQFF.

The V call is TRBV18, the J call TRBJ1-5; D perhaps matches TRBD1 (5 bases). The germline gives CDR1 KGHSH, CDR2 LQKENI. The V gene lost 2 bases and the J gene lost 0 bases, with 5 bases spanning the gap. This CDR3 spans 14 amino acids. Written as DNA, the CDR3 is TGTGCCAGCTCACCAGGGGGTAGCAATCAGCCCCAGCATTTT. Translated: CASSPGGSNQPQHF.

The CDR3 is CATSDGKGTSLVTGELFF. Written as DNA, the CDR3 is TGTGCCACCAGTGATGGGAAAGGGACTAGCTTGGTCACCGGGGAGCTGTTTTTT. V gene TRBV24-1 combines with J gene TRBJ2-2; 9 bases match TRBD2. This CDR3 is built from 18 residues. Trimming cost V 3 bases and J 4 bases; bases outside gene matches: 11. Germline V gives CDR1 KGHDR, CDR2 SFDVKD.

J is TRBJ1-5 and V is TRBV2; no reliable D call. Germline lookup yields CDR1 SNHLY and CDR2 FYNNEI. The CDR3 sequence is 15 residues long. V dropped 4 bases and J dropped 0 bases, with 10 bases sitting between them. CDR3 loop: CASSGTQNSNQPQHF. CDR3 coding DNA: TGTGCCAGCAGTGGTACCCAGAATAGCAATCAGCCCCAGCATTTT.

The chain links TRBV2 to TRBJ2-2; D is unclear. The CDR3 covers 13 residues. The V gene lost 4 bases and the J gene lost 6 bases, with 9 bases spanning the gap. CDR1 is SNHLY, CDR2 FYNNEI, per germline. CDR3 sequence (DNA): TGTGCCAGCAGTGTAGAAGTTTCCGGGGAGCTGTTTTTT. Encoded protein: CASSVEVSGELFF.

The CDR3 loop reads CASSLSFTGVYGYTF. The DNA of the CDR3 is TGTGCCAGCAGTTTATCGTTTACAGGGGTCTATGGCTACACCTTC. V and J are TRBV27 and TRBJ1-2, with 7 bases lining up with TRBD1. Germline CDR1 and CDR2: MNHEY and SMNVEV (reference sequence). The CDR3 consists of 15 residues. V lost 0 bases to trimming and J lost 4 bases; unmatched junction nucleotides: 5.

V gene TRBV10-2 combines with J gene TRBJ1-1, with TRBD1 as a possible D gene (6 bases). V lost 2 bases and J lost 0, with 10 bases in between. Germline loops: CDR1 WSHSY, CDR2 SAAADI. CDR3 size: 15 residues. Written as DNA, the CDR3 is TGCGCCAGCAGTGAGGGACAGATCCTGAACACTGAAGCTTTCTTT. Translated, it gives CASSEGQILNTEAFF.

This sequence joins TRBV28 and TRBJ2-3; D is possibly TRBD2 (5 bases). CDR3 length: 13 amino acids. The germline gives CDR1 MDHEN, CDR2 SYDVKM. Between the trimmed V and J ends, which lost 6 bases and 6 bases, there was a span of 13 bases. The CDR3 protein is CASSSRTLDTQYF. The CDR3 DNA reads as TGTGCCAGCAGCTCCCGGACTCTCGATACGCAGTATTTT.

The rearrangement joins TRBV19 to TRBJ1-2; TRBD1 is a possible D gene (6 bases). The CDR3 contains 16 residues. V was cut by 6 bases and J by 3 bases, with 20 bases left in between. Germline CDR1 and CDR2: LNHDA and SQIVND (reference sequence). As DNA, the CDR3 is TGTGCCAGTAGAACTGACGGGGGCGGGGAAGACTATGGCTACACCTTC. Translating gives CASRTDGGGEDYGYTF.

The V gene is TRBV5-4, the J gene TRBJ1-1, with D possibly TRBD1 on 5 matching bases. Germline CDR1 reads SGHNT; CDR2 reads YYREEE (reference sequence). The CDR3 has 16 amino acids. Trimming took 0 bases from V and 1 from J, leaving 13 bases between them. Here the CDR3 reads CASSLAGSVGNTEAFF. The CDR3 DNA reads TGTGCCAGCAGCTTGGCAGGGAGTGTGGGGAACACTGAAGCTTTCTTT.

V is TRBV12-3 or TRBV12-4 and J is TRBJ1-1; D not resolved. This CDR3 comprises 13 residues. V was pared by 3 bases and J by 6 bases, with 11 bases between. CDR3 protein: CASSFEGKAEAFF. CDR3 coding DNA: TGTGCCAGCAGTTTCGAAGGGAAGGCTGAAGCTTTCTTT.

The V and J genes are TRBV19 and TRBJ1-6; D is unresolved. CDR1 and CDR2 from the germline V gene are LNHDA and SQIVND (reference sequence). This CDR3 is 15 amino acids long. Trimming pared 6 bases from V and 5 bases from J, leaving 14 bases between. In DNA, the CDR3 is TGTGCCAGTAGGCGGCTATACCGGGATAATTCACCCCTCCACTTT. Translation gives CASRRLYRDNSPLHF.

This clone was counted a single time. The gene calls are TRBV2 and TRBJ1-1; possible D gene TRBD1, 6 bases. The V gene lost 8 bases and the J gene lost 5 bases, with 15 bases spanning the gap. The CDR3 contains 13 residues. The V gene's germline CDR1 is SNHLY and CDR2 FYNNEI. The CDR3 nucleotides read TGTGCCAGCGAGAGGGGGATGAGGACTGAAGCTTTCTTT. Translating gives CASERGMRTEAFF.

The J gene is TRBJ1-3, the V gene TRBV28; tentative D call: TRBD1 (5 bases). The CDR3 is 17 residues long. Per the germline V gene, CDR1 is MDHEN and CDR2 is SYDVKM. The ends were cut back, 2 bases at V and 0 bases at J, with 14 bases in the middle. This CDR3 reads CASSLGTGQSSGNTIYF. The CDR3 nucleotides read TGTGCCAGCAGTTTAGGTACAGGTCAAAGCTCTGGAAACACCATATATTTT.

The rearrangement uses TRBV7-2 and TRBJ2-5, with D possibly being TRBD1 or TRBD2 (5 bases each). The CDR3 is 14 residues long. Trimming left V 6 bases short and J 5 bases short, with 16 bases between. Looked up from germline, CDR1 is SGHTA and CDR2 is FQGNSA. In DNA form, the CDR3 reads TGTGCCAGCAGTCCCGGGACCCAGGTCGAGACCCAGTACTTC. Its protein is CASSPGTQVETQYF.

This clone turned up a few times. The chain combines TRBV28 with TRBJ1-2; TRBD1 is a possible D gene (5 bases). The length of the CDR3 is 13 residues. V was trimmed by 6 bases and J by 6 bases, leaving 14 bases between them. Germline CDR1 reads MDHEN; CDR2 reads SYDVKM. CDR3 DNA: TGTGCCAGCAGGCGACAGTGGGACGATGGCTACACCTTC. The encoded protein is CASRRQWDDGYTF.

The rearrangement joins TRBV7-3 to TRBJ2-1; possible D gene TRBD1, 6 bases. CDR1 and CDR2 (germline): SGHTA, FQGTGA. This CDR3 has 15 residues. Trimming stripped 5 bases from V and 3 bases from J, with 14 bases between. In DNA, the CDR3 is TGTGCCAGCAGCAAAAACAGGGATGACTACAATGAGCAGTTCTTC. It is translated as CASSKNRDDYNEQFF. Filled out from reference TRBV7-3 and TRBJ2-1, the complete variable domain reads GAGVSQTPSNKVTEKGKYVELRCDPISGHTALYWYRQSLGQGPEFLIYFQGTGAADDSGLPNDRFFAVRPEGSVSTLKIQRTERGDSAVYLCASSKNRDDYNEQFFGPGTRLTVL.

The V gene is TRBV10-2, the J gene TRBJ2-6; no reliable D call. Between the trimmed V and J ends, which lost 2 bases and 0 bases, there was a span of 14 bases. CDR1 and CDR2 (germline): WSHSY, SAAADI. CDR3 length: 18 residues. The chain's CDR3 is CASSEGVTSSSGANVLTF. For the CDR3, the DNA is TGCGCCAGCAGTGAGGGGGTCACCTCGAGCTCTGGGGCCAACGTCCTGACTTTC.

About this clone itself: The same CDR3 arises from other DNA sequences in this sample as well. This rearrangement joins TRBV7-9 to TRBJ1-5; 10 nucleotides match TRBD1. Trimming removed 5 bases from V and 6 bases from J; junction bases left unmatched: 4. The CDR3 contains 14 residues. CDR1 is SEHNR, CDR2 FQNEAQ, per germline (reference sequence). Written as DNA, the CDR3 is TGTGCCAGCAGCCTTGGACAGGGGGGTCAGCCCCAGCATTTT. This encodes CASSLGQGGQPQHF.

The V call is TRBV6-5, the J call TRBJ2-7; D may be TRBD1 (5 bases). CDR1 and CDR2 (germline): MNHEY, SVGAGI. This CDR3 comprises 15 residues. The V gene lost 0 bases and the J gene lost 3 bases, with 12 bases spanning the gap. DNA of the CDR3: TGTGCCAGCAGTTACTCGGGGCAGGAACGCTACGAGCAGTACTTC. As protein: CASSYSGQERYEQYF.

The chain combines TRBV4-3 with TRBJ2-2; D is unclear. Trimming took off 8 bases at V and 4 bases at J, with 14 bases between the two ends. Germline CDR1 reads LGHNA; CDR2 reads YSLEER. The CDR3 covers 14 residues. The DNA of the CDR3 is TGCGCCAGCCGCGGCCTAGTTGGCACCGGGGAGCTGTTTTTT. Its protein product is CASRGLVGTGELFF.